This passage covers 18 T cell receptor beta chains from one sample sequenced in a study of blood T cell repertoires in COVID-19. Sequencing used immunoSEQ multiplex PCR; TCRdb keeps in-frame clones, though not all of them. The table records some 390,000 clones, roughly 90% of them present only once. The sequencing sample was made of peripheral blood. The receptors were sampled from a woman aged 40 to 55 with COVID-19, enrolled during active disease.

The chain combines TRBV6-6 with TRBJ2-2, with a tentative D call TRBD2 (5 bases). Germline V gives CDR1 MNHNY, CDR2 SVGAGI (reference sequence). V was cut by 5 bases and J by 6 bases, with 22 bases left in between. The CDR3 totals 17 residues. CDR3 in amino acids: CASSPGIPIGGAGELFF. The CDR3, as DNA: TGTGCCAGCAGTCCCGGGATTCCCATCGGAGGTGCCGGGGAGCTGTTTTTT.

This chain links TRBV7-9 with TRBJ2-5, with a weak D call TRBD1 (5 bases). With 6 bases removed from V and 4 bases from J, the gap between germline ends came to 12 bases. CDR3 length equals 13 residues. Germline values: CDR1 SEHNR, CDR2 FQNEAQ (reference sequence). The CDR3 reads CASSKLGVETQYF. CDR3 bases: TGTGCCAGCAGTAAATTAGGGGTAGAGACCCAGTACTTC.

This sequence joins TRBV28 and TRBJ1-5, with D possibly TRBD1 on 6 matching bases. V lost 5 bases and J lost 5, with 10 bases in between. The CDR3 contains 13 residues. CDR1 is MDHEN and CDR2 is SYDVKM in the germline V gene. CDR3 coding DNA: TGTGCCAGCAGTCGGCAGGGGCATCAGCCCCAGCATTTT. This sequence encodes CASSRQGHQPQHF.

This clone was recorded only once. The chain has TRBV3-1 (or the pseudogene TRBV3-2) and TRBJ2-7; TRBD2 might be the D (5 bases). The V gene's germline CDR1 is LGHDT and CDR2 YNNKEL (reference sequence). V lost 0 bases and J 4 bases, leaving 16 bases between the germline ends. The CDR3 spans 16 residues. The CDR3 DNA sequence: TGTGCCAGCAGCCAAGAGCGGGTGGGAGTAACGTACGAGCAGTACTTC. It specifies CASSQERVGVTYEQYF.

The rearrangement uses TRBV10-3 and TRBJ1-1; 9 bases fit TRBD1. After removal of 7 bases from V and 3 bases from J, the junction contained 6 bases not matched to a gene. The CDR3 contains 14 residues. The germline V gene has CDR1 ENHRY and CDR2 SYGVKD. The CDR3 DNA follows: TGTGCCATCACCCAAGGACAGGGGCACACTGAAGCTTTCTTT. The encoded protein is CAITQGQGHTEAFF.

The chain has TRBV27 and TRBJ2-7; D gene uncertain. The CDR3 sequence is 17 residues long. Between the trimmed V and J ends, which lost 4 bases and 3 bases, there was a span of 22 bases. CDR1 is MNHEY, CDR2 SMNVEV, per germline (reference sequence). The CDR3 spells CASSWASSSPGYYEQYF. The CDR3 bases are TGTGCCAGCAGTTGGGCCAGTTCGTCTCCCGGATACTACGAGCAGTACTTC.

CDR3 amino acids: CASSFTGANTGELFF. CDR3 DNA sequence: TGTGCCAGCAGTTTTACGGGAGCCAACACCGGGGAGCTGTTTTTT. The V and J genes are TRBV7-2 and TRBJ2-2; D is perhaps TRBD2 (6 bases). The CDR3 contains 15 residues. V gave up 6 bases and J gave up 2 bases, with 13 bases separating them. Germline V gives CDR1 SGHTA, CDR2 FQGNSA.

This clone was counted only a few times. This chain joins TRBV30 and TRBJ1-5, with TRBD1 as a possible D gene (6 bases). This CDR3 is built from 15 residues. V was pared by 2 bases and J by 6 bases, with 17 bases between. Germline values: CDR1 GTSNPN, CDR2 SVGIG (reference sequence). The CDR3 region has the DNA TGTGCCTGGAGTCCCCTACAGGGCACGGGTCAGCCCCAGCATTTT. Encoded protein: CAWSPLQGTGQPQHF.

The rearrangement links TRBV27 to TRBJ1-3, with D perhaps matching TRBD1 (5 bases). The CDR3 consists of 15 residues. Trimming shortened V by 2 bases and J by 0 bases, and 8 bases separated the two germline ends. Germline-derived CDR1 and CDR2 are MNHEY and SMNVEV (reference sequence). The CDR3 sequence is CASSLVGGSGNTIYF. CDR3 DNA: TGTGCCAGCAGTTTAGTCGGGGGCTCTGGAAACACCATATATTTT.

This chain links TRBV29-1 with TRBJ2-1, with TRBD1 as a possible D gene (5 bases). V dropped 5 bases and J dropped 9 bases, with 11 bases sitting between them. This CDR3 has 11 amino acids. From germline, CDR1 is SQVTM and CDR2 ANQGSEA. CDR3 nucleotides: TGCAGCGTTTTCCAGGGTGCTGAGCAGTTCTTC. It is translated as CSVFQGAEQFF.

The V call is TRBV30, the J call TRBJ1-2; D remains ambiguous. Trimming took off 1 base at V and 13 bases at J, with 13 bases between the two ends. CDR3 size: 11 residues. The V gene's germline CDR1 is GTSNPN and CDR2 SVGIG (reference sequence). CDR3 coding DNA: TGTGCCTGGAGTGACTCGGAGGAACCCACCTTC. Translating it yields CAWSDSEEPTF.

This chain links TRBV5-1 with TRBJ1-2; D uncertain. With 0 bases removed from V and 7 bases from J, the gap between germline ends came to 10 bases. This CDR3 has 13 amino acids. Per the germline V gene, CDR1 is SGHRS and CDR2 is YFSETQ. The CDR3 region is CASSLEVRAGYTF. The CDR3 DNA reads as TGCGCCAGCAGCTTGGAGGTGAGGGCTGGCTACACCTTC.

The genes are TRBV2 and TRBJ1-5; no clear D gene. V lost 5 bases and J lost 5, with 13 bases in between. The CDR3 length is 14 residues. Per the germline V gene, CDR1 is SNHLY and CDR2 is FYNNEI. The CDR3 bases are TGTGCCAGCAGTTCAGCGGACGGCGATCAGCCCCAGCATTTT. This gives the protein CASSSADGDQPQHF.

V gene TRBV4-3 combines with J gene TRBJ2-1; D possibly corresponds to TRBD1 (5 bases). Trimming took 0 bases from V and 0 from J, leaving 12 bases between them. The CDR3 is 17 residues long. Germline loops: CDR1 LGHNA, CDR2 YSLEER. The CDR3 DNA reads as TGCGCCAGCAGCCAAGAGGGGCCAGCCAGCTCCTACAATGAGCAGTTCTTC. Encoded protein: CASSQEGPASSYNEQFF.

The V gene is TRBV9, the J gene TRBJ2-1, with 7 bases matching TRBD2. This CDR3 is 16 amino acids long. V was pared by 3 bases and J by 4 bases, with 10 bases of the junction left unmatched. Germline loops: CDR1 SGDLS, CDR2 YYNGEE. The CDR3 loop is CASSAVLAGSYNEQFF. CDR3 in DNA: TGTGCCAGCAGCGCCGTTTTAGCGGGTTCGTACAATGAGCAGTTCTTC.

The chain has TRBV27 and TRBJ2-7, with D maybe TRBD2 (6 bases). The length of the CDR3 is 17 residues. CDR1 is MNHEY and CDR2 is SMNVEV in the germline V gene (reference sequence). The V end lost 3 bases, the J end lost 0 bases, and 18 bases lay between the germline ends. The CDR3 DNA reads TGTGCCAGCAGTTTTACAATCCCGGGACTGGCCTCCTACGAGCAGTACTTC. This translates into CASSFTIPGLASYEQYF.

This chain connects TRBV7-2 to TRBJ2-7; 9 nucleotides line up with TRBD1. The germline gives CDR1 SGHTA, CDR2 FQGNSA. V was pared by 5 bases and J by 2 bases, with 10 bases of the junction left unmatched. CDR3 size: 16 residues. The CDR3 sequence is CASSIDGTGLTYEQYF. In nucleotides, the CDR3 is TGTGCCAGCAGCATCGACGGGACAGGGCTCACCTACGAGCAGTACTTC. The whole variable domain, filled in from reference TRBV7-2 and TRBJ2-7, reads GAGVSQSPSNKVTEKGKDVELRCDPISGHTALYWYRQSLGQGLEFLIYFQGNSAPDKSGLPSDRFSAERTGGSVSTLTIQRTQQEDSAVYLCASSIDGTGLTYEQYFGPGTRLTVT.

The J gene is TRBJ2-1, the V gene TRBV19; 12 nucleotides line up with TRBD1. The V gene end was trimmed by 1 base and the J gene end by 7 bases; junction bases not matched to a gene: 5. The CDR3 spans 16 residues. Germline lookup yields CDR1 LNHDA and CDR2 SQIVND (reference sequence). The CDR3 DNA sequence: TGTGCCAGTAGTATAGGGGGACAGGGGGCTTCGAATGAGCAGTTCTTC. Translation: CASSIGGQGASNEQFF.